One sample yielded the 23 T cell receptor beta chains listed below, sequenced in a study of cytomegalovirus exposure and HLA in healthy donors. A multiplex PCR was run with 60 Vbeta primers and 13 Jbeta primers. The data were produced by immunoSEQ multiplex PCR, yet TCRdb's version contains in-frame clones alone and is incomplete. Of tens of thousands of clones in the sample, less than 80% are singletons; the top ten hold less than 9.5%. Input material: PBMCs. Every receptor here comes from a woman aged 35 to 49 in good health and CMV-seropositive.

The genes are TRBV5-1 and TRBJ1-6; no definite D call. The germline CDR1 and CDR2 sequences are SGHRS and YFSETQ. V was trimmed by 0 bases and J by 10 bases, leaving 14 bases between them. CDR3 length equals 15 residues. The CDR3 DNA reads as TGCGCCAGCAGCTTGGAGGGAATGGGAGGGTCACCCCTCCACTTT. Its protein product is CASSLEGMGGSPLHF. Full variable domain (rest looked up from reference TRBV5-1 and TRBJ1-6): KAGVTQTPRYLIKTRGQQVTLSCSPISGHRSVSWYQQTPGQGLQFLFEYFSETQRNKGNFPGRFSGRQFSNSRSEMNVSTLELGDSALYLCASSLEGMGGSPLHFGNGTRLTVT.

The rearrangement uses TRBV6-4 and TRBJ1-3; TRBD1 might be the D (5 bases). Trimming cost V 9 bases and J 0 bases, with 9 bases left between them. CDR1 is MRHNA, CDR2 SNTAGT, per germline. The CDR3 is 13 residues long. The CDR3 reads CARDTLSGNTIYF. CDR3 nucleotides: TGTGCCAGGGACACCCTCTCTGGAAACACCATATATTTT.

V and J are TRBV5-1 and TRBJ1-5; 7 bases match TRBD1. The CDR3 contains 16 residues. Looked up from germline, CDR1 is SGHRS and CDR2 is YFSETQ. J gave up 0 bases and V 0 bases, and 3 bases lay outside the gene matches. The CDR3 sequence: CASSLEGADSNQPQHF. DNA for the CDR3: TGCGCCAGCAGCTTGGAGGGGGCGGATAGCAATCAGCCCCAGCATTTT.

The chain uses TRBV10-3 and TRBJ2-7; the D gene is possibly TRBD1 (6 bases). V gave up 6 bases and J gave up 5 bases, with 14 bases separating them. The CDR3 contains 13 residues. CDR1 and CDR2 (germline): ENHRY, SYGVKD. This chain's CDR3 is CAIRTTGTHEQYF. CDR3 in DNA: TGTGCCATCAGAACTACAGGGACCCACGAGCAGTACTTC.

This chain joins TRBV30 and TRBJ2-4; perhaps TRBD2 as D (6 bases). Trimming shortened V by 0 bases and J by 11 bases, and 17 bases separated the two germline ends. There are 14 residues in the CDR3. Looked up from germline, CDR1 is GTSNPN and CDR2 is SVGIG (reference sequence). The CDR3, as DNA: TGTGCCTGGAGTGTCCAATTCCGGGAGCGGCTTCAGTACTTC. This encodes CAWSVQFRERLQYF.

CDR3 sequence: CASSLLGGNEQFF. The CDR3 nucleotides read TGTGCCAGCAGCTTACTAGGAGGGAATGAGCAGTTCTTC. V and J are TRBV7-9 and TRBJ2-1, with D tentatively TRBD2 (6 bases). The CDR3 runs to 13 residues. Germline CDR1 and CDR2: SEHNR and FQNEAQ (reference sequence). V lost 2 bases and J 7 bases, leaving 9 bases between the germline ends.

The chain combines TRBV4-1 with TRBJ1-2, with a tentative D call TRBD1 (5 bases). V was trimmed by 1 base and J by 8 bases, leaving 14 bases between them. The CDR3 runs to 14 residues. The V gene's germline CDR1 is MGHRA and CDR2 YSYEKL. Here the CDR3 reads CASSQGGDRGGYTF. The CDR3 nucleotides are TGCGCCAGCAGCCAAGGGGGTGACCGGGGGGGCTACACCTTC.

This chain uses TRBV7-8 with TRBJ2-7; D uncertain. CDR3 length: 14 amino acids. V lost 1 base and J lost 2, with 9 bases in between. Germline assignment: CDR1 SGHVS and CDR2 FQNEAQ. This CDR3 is CASSLVLAPYEQYF. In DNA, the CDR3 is TGTGCCAGCAGCTTAGTTCTGGCTCCCTACGAGCAGTACTTC.

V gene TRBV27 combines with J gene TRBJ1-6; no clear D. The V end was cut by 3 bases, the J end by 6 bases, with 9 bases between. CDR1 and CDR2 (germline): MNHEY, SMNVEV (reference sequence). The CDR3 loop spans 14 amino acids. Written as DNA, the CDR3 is TGTGCCAGCAGTTTTGGGCAGTCTAATTCACCCCTCCACTTT. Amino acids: CASSFGQSNSPLHF.

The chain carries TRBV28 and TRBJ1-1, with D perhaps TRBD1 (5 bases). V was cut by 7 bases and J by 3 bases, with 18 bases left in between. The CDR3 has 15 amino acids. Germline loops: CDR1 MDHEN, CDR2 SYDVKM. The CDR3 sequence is CASTYPGGGDTEAFF. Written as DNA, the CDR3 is TGTGCCAGCACCTATCCCGGTGGGGGGGACACTGAAGCTTTCTTT.

CDR3: CASSGQARSPLHF. CDR3 DNA: TGTGCCAGCAGCGGACAGGCTCGCTCACCCCTCCACTTT. The rearrangement joins TRBV6-5 to TRBJ1-6; 7 nucleotides line up with TRBD1. This CDR3 is built from 13 residues. CDR1 and CDR2 (germline): MNHEY, SVGAGI. The J segment lost 10 bases and the V segment lost 6 bases, leaving 6 bases of the junction unmatched.

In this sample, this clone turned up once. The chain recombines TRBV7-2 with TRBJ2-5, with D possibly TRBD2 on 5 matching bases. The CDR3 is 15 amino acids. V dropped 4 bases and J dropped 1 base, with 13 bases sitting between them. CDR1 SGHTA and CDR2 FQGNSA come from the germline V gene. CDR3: CASSSRMSGQETQYF. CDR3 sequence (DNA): TGTGCCAGCAGCTCCCGCATGAGCGGCCAAGAGACCCAGTACTTC.

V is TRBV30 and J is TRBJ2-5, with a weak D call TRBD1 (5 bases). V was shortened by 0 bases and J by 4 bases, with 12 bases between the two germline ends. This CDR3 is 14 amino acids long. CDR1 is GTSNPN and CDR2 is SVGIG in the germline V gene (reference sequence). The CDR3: CAWSVDWGAETQYF. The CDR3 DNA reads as TGTGCCTGGAGTGTTGACTGGGGCGCAGAGACCCAGTACTTC.

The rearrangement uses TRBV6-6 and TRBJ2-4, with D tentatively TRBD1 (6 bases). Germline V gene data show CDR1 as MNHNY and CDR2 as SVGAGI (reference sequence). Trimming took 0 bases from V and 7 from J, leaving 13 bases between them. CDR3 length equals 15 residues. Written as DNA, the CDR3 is TGTGCCAGCAGTTACTCGGGCAGGGGATGGAACATTCAGTACTTC. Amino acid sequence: CASSYSGRGWNIQYF.

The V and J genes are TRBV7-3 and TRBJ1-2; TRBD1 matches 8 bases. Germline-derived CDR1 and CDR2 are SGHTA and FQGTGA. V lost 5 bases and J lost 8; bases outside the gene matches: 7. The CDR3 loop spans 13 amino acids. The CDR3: CASSRQGRDGYTF. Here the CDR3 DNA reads TGTGCCAGCAGCAGACAGGGGCGCGACGGCTACACCTTC.

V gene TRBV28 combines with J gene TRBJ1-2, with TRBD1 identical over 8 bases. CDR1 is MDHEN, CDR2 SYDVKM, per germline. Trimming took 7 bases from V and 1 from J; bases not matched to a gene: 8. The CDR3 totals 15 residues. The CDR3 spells CASTSGQALNYGYTF. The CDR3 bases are TGTGCCAGCACTTCGGGACAGGCCCTTAACTATGGCTACACCTTC.

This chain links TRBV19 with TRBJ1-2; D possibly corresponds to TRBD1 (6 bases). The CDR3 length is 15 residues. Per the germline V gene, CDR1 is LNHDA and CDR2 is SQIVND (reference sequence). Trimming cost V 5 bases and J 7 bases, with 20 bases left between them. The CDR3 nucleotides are TGTGCCAGTAGTCCGACTATGGGGGCCGTCGGTGGCTACACCTTC. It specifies CASSPTMGAVGGYTF. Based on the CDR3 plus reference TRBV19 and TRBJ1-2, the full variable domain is DGGITQSPKYLFRKEGQNVTLSCEQNLNHDAMYWYRQDPGQGLRLIYYSQIVNDFQKGDIAEGYSVSREKKESFPLTVTSAQKNPTAFYLCASSPTMGAVGGYTFGSGTRLTVV.

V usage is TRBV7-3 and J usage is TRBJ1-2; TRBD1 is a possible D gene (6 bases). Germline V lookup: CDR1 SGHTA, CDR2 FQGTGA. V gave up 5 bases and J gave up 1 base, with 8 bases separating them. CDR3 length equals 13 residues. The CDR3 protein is CASSPDSNYGYTF. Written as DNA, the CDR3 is TGTGCCAGCAGCCCGGACAGTAACTATGGCTACACCTTC.

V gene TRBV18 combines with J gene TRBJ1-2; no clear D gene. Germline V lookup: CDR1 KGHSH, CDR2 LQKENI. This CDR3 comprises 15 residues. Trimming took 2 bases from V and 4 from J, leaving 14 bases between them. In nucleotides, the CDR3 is TGTGCCAGCTCACCAGCCACAGCTTCTTCCTATGGCTACACCTTC. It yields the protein CASSPATASSYGYTF.

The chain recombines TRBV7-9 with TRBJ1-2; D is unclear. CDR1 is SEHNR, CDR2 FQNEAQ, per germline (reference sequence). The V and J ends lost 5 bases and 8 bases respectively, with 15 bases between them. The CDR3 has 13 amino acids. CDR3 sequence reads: CASSPGAGYGYTF. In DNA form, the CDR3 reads TGTGCCAGCAGCCCCGGTGCGGGGTACGGCTACACCTTC.

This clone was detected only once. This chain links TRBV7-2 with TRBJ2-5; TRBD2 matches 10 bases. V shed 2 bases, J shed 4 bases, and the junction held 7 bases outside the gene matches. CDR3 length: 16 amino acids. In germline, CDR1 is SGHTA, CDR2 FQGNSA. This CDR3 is CASSLRVAGGRETQYF. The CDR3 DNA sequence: TGTGCCAGCAGCTTAAGGGTAGCGGGGGGTAGAGAGACCCAGTACTTC. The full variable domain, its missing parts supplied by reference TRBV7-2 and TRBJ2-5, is GAGVSQSPSNKVTEKGKDVELRCDPISGHTALYWYRQSLGQGLEFLIYFQGNSAPDKSGLPSDRFSAERTGGSVSTLTIQRTQQEDSAVYLCASSLRVAGGRETQYFGPGTRLLVL.

This chain's CDR3 is CASSPGTGRETQYF. The CDR3 DNA sequence: TGTGCCAGCAGCCCGGGGACAGGGAGGGAGACCCAGTACTTC. The chain has TRBV14 and TRBJ2-5; 9 bases are shared with TRBD1. The V and J ends lost 4 bases and 5 bases, in that order; junction bases with no gene match: 5. Looked up from germline, CDR1 is SGHDN and CDR2 is FVKESK. The CDR3 runs 14 residues.

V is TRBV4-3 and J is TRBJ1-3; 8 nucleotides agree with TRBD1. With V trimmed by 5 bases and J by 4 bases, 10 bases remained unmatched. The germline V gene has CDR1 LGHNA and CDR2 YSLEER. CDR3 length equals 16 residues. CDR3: CASSNTGTGDGNTIYF. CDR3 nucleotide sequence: TGCGCCAGCAGCAATACCGGGACAGGAGACGGAAACACCATATATTTT.